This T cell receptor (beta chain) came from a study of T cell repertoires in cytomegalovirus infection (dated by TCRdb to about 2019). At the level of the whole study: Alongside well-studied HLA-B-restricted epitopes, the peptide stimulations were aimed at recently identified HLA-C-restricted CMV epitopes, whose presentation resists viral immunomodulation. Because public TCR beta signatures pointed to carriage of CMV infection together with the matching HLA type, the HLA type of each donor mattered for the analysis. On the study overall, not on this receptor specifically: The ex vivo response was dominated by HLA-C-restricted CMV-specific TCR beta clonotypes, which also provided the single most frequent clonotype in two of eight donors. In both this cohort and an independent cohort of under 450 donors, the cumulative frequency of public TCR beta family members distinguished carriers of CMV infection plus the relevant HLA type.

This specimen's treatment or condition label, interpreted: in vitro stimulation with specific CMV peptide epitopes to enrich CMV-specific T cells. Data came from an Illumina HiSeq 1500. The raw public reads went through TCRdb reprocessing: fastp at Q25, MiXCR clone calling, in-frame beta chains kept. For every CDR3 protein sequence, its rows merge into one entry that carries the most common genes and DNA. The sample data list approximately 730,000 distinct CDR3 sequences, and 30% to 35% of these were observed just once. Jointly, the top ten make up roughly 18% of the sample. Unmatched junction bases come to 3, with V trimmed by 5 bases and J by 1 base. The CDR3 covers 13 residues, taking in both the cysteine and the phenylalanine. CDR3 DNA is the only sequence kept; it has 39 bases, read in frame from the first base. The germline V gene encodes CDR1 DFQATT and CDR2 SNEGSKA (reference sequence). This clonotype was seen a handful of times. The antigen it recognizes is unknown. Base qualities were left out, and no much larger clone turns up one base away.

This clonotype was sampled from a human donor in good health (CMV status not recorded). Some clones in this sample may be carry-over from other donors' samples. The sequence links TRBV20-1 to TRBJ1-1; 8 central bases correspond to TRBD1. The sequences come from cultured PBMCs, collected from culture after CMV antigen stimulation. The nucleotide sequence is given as TGCAGTGCTCCCGGGACAGGGAACACTGAAGCTTTCTTT. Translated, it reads CSAPGTGNTEAFF.